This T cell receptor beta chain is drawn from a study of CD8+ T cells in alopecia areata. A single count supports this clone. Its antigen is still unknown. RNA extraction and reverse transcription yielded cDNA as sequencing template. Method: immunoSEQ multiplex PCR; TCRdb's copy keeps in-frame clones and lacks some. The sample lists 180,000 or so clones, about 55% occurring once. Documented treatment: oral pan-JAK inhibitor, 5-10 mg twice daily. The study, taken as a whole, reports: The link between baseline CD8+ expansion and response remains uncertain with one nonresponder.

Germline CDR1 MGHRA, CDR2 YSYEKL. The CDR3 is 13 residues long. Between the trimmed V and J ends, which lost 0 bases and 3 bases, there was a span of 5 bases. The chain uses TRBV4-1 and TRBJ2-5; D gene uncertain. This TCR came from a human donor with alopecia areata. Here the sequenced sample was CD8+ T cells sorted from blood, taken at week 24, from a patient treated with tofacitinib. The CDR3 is CASSQDLEETQYF. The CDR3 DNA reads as TGCGCCAGCAGCCAAGATTTGGAAGAGACCCAGTACTTC.